The clone carrying this T cell receptor (beta chain) was found a few times. The V gene's germline CDR1 is LGHNA and CDR2 YSLEER. V shed 4 bases and J 2 bases; nucleotides not matched to a gene: 4. The CDR3 loop spans 14 amino acids. In TCRdb, the RT-PCR reads were re-called with MiXCR into one record per CDR3 protein. The sample records around 480,000 distinct CDR3 sequences, 16% being singletons. This specimen belongs to a study of response to subunit inactivated influenza vaccine. This specimen consisted of CD4+ T cells sorted from PBMCs, obtained less than 30 months after vaccination. The genes are TRBV4-3 and TRBJ2-7; 8 positions match TRBD1. The clonotype comes from a man aged 45 to 70 who received an inactivated influenza vaccine. CDR3 amino acids: CASSLDRDAYEQYF. In DNA form, the CDR3 reads TGCGCCAGCAGCCTGGACAGGGATGCCTACGAGCAGTACTTC.